Sequencing of this T cell receptor (beta chain) was carried out in a study of blood T cell repertoires in COVID-19. Study summary: Sites in the United States, Italy and Spain provided acute and convalescent COVID-19 samples.

Methods used by the authors: Cell counts per sample came from amplifying reference gene primers. Here immunoSEQ multiplex PCR was the method, and the copy in TCRdb shows in-frame clones only, minus some. The V and J calls and clone size were taken over from that table, and D and trimming were inferred from the DNA. Seen here are approximately 24,000 clones, 80% to 90% observed once, and the top ten hold roughly 19%. V shed 7 bases and J shed 3 bases, with 13 bases lying between them. This CDR3 has 13 residues. The germline CDR1 and CDR2 sequences are SNHLY and FYNNEI. The receptor was isolated from a human donor in a cohort sampled during active COVID-19. Source material: peripheral blood. The chain is built from TRBV2 and TRBJ2-7; a weak D match, TRBD1 (6 bases). CDR3 in amino acids: CASIRTESYEQYF. The CDR3 DNA reads as TGTGCCAGCATAAGGACAGAAAGCTACGAGCAGTACTTC.